This TCR beta chain was sequenced in a study of blood T cell repertoires in COVID-19. Trimming left V 4 bases short and J 6 bases short, with 19 bases between. This CDR3 comprises 15 residues. The germline gives CDR1 MNHEY, CDR2 SVGEGT. In this sample, this clone turned up once. In the source study's methods: Nucleated cell counts were estimated from reference gene primer amplification. Profiling relied on immunoSEQ multiplex PCR, and the TCRdb table lists in-frame clones only, not all of them. V and J calls and clone size are copied from that table; D and trimming were computed from the DNA. Here the sample spans fewer than 300,000 clones, about nine tenths being singletons.

The TCR comes from a woman aged 45 to 65 with COVID-19, enrolled during active disease. The chain carries TRBV6-2 or TRBV6-3 and TRBJ2-7; D possibly corresponds to TRBD1 (5 bases). Sequences were obtained from peripheral blood. In DNA, the CDR3 is TGTGCCAGCAGTTCTCCAGTGACAGCCTATCGCGAGCAGTACTTC. This sequence encodes CASSSPVTAYREQYF.